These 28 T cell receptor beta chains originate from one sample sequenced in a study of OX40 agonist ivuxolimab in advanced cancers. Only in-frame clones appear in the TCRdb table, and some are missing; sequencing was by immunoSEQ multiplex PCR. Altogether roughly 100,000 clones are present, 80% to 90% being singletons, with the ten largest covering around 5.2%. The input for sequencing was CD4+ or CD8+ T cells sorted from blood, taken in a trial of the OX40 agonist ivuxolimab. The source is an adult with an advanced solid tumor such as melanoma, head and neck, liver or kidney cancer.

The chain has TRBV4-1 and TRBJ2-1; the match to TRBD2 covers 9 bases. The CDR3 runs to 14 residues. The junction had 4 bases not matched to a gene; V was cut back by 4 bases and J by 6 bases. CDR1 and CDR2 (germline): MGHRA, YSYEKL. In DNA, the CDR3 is TGCGCCAGCAGCCCGGGACTAGCTACCAATGAGCAGTTCTTC. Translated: CASSPGLATNEQFF.

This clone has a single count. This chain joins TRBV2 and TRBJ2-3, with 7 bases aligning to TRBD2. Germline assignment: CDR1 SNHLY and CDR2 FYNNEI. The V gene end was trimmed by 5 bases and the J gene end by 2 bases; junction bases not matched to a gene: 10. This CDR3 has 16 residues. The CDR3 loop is CASSSQWGLTTDTQYF. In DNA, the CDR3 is TGTGCCAGCAGTTCTCAATGGGGACTAACCACAGATACGCAGTATTTT.

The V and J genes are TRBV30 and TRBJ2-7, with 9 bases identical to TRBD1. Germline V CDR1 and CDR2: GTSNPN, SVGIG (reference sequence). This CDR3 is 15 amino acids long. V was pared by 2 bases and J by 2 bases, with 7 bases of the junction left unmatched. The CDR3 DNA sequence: TGTGCCTGGAGTAGTTTCAGACAGGGGGCCTACGAGCAGTACTTC. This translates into CAWSSFRQGAYEQYF. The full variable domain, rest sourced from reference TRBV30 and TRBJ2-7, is SQTIHQWPATLVQPVGSPLSLECTVEGTSNPNLYWYRQAAGRGLQLLFYSVGIGQISSEVPQNLSASRPQDRQFILSSKKLLLSDSGFYLCAWSSFRQGAYEQYFGPGTRLTVT.

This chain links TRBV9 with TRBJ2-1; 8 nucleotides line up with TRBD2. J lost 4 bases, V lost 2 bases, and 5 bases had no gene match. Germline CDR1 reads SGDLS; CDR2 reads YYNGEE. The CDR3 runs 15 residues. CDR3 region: CASSVNSGVYNEQFF. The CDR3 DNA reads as TGTGCCAGCAGCGTCAATAGCGGGGTTTACAATGAGCAGTTCTTC.

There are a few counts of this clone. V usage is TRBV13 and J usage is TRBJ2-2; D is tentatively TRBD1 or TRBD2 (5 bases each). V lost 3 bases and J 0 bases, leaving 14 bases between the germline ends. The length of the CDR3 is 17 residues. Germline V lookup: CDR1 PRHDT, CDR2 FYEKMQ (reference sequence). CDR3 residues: CASSFWGRGPNTGELFF. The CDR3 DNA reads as TGTGCCAGCAGCTTCTGGGGTCGGGGCCCGAACACCGGGGAGCTGTTTTTT. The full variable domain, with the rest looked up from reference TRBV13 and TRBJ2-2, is AAGVIQSPRHLIKEKRETATLKCYPIPRHDTVYWYQQGPGQDPQFLISFYEKMQSDKGSIPDRFSAQQFSDYHSELNMSSLELGDSALYFCASSFWGRGPNTGELFFGEGSRLTVL.

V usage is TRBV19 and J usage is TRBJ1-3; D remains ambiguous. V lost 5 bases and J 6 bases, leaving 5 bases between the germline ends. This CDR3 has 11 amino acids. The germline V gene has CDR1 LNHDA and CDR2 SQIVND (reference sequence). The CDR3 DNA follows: TGTGCCAGTAGTTTACTAAACACCATATATTTT. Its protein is CASSLLNTIYF.

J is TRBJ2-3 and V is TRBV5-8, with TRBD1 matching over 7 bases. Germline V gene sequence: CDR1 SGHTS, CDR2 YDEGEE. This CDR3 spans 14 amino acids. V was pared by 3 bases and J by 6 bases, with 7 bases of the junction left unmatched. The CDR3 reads CASSWVTGRDTQYF. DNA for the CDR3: TGTGCCAGCAGCTGGGTGACAGGGCGGGATACGCAGTATTTT.

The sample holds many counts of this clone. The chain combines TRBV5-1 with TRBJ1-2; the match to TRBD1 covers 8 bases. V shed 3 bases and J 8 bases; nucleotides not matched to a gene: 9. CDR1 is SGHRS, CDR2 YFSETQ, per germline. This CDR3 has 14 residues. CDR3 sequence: CASSSGQGLLGYTF. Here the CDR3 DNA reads TGCGCCAGCAGCTCTGGACAGGGATTGTTAGGCTACACCTTC. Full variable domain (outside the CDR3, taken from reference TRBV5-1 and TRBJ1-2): KAGVTQTPRYLIKTRGQQVTLSCSPISGHRSVSWYQQTPGQGLQFLFEYFSETQRNKGNFPGRFSGRQFSNSRSEMNVSTLELGDSALYLCASSSGQGLLGYTFGSGTRLTVV.

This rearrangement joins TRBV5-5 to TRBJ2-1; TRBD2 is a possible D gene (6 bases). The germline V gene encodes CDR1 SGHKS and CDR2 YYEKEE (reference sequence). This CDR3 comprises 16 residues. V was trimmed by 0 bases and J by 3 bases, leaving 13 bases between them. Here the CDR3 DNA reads TGTGCCAGCAGCTTGGTGAAGGCTAGCGTCTACAATGAGCAGTTCTTC. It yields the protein CASSLVKASVYNEQFF.

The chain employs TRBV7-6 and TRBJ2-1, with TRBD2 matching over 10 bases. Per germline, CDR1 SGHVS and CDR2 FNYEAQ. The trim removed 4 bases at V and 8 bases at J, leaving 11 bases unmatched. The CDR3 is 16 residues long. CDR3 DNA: TGTGCCAGCAGCTCACTCCAAGCGGGAGGGCTGGATGAGCAGTTCTTC. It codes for CASSSLQAGGLDEQFF. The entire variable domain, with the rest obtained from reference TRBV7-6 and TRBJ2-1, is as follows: GAGVSQSPRYKVTKRGQDVALRCDPISGHVSLYWYRQALGQGPEFLTYFNYEAQQDKSGLPNDRFSAERPEGSISTLTIQRTEQRDSAMYRCASSSLQAGGLDEQFFGPGTRLTVL.

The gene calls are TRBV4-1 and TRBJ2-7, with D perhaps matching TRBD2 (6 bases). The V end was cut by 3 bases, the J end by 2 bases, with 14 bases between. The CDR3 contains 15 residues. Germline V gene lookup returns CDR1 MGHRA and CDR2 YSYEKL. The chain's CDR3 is CASSHRLDRPYEQYF. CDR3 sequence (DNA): TGCGCCAGCAGCCACCGACTAGACCGACCCTACGAGCAGTACTTC.

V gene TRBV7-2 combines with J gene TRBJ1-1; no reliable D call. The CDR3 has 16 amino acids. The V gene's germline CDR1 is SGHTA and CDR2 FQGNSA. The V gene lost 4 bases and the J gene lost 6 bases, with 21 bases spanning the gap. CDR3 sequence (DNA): TGTGCCAGCAGCTCACCCCGCCGCGGGGTTGTGGCTGAAGCTTTCTTT. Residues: CASSSPRRGVVAEAFF.

CDR3 in DNA: TGTGCCAGTAGTATTTGGGACACTCGCAACAATGAGCAGTTCTTC. It is translated as CASSIWDTRNNEQFF. The chain couples TRBV19 to TRBJ2-1, with D perhaps matching TRBD1 (6 bases). CDR3 size: 15 residues. Germline lookup yields CDR1 LNHDA and CDR2 SQIVND (reference sequence). The V end lost 3 bases, the J end lost 5 bases, and 14 bases lay between the germline ends.

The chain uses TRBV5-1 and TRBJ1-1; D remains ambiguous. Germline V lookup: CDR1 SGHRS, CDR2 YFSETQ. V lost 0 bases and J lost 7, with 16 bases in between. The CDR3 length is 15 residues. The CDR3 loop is CASSLDRADYSEAFF. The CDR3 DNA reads TGCGCCAGCAGCTTGGATCGGGCCGACTATAGTGAAGCTTTCTTT.

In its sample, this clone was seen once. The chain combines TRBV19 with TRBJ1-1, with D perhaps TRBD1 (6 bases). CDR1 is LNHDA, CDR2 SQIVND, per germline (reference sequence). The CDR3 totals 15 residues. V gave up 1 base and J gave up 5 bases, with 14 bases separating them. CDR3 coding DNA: TGTGCCAGTAGTATAGTTACGGGGGGACATACTGAAGCTTTCTTT. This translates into CASSIVTGGHTEAFF.

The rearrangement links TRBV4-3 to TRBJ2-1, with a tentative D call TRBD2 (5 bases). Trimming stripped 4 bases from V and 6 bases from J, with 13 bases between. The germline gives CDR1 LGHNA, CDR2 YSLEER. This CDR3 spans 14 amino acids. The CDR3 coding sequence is TGCGCCAGCAGCCCCAGGCTAGCCCGCAATGAGCAGTTCTTC. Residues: CASSPRLARNEQFF.

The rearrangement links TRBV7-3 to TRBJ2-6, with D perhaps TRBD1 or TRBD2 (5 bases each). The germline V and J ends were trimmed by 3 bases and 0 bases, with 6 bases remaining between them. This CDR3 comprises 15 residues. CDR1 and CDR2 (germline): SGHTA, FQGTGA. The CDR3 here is CASSLGVSGANVLTF. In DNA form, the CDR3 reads TGTGCCAGCAGCTTGGGGGTCTCTGGGGCCAACGTCCTGACTTTC. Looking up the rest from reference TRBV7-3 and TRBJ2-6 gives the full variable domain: GAGVSQTPSNKVTEKGKYVELRCDPISGHTALYWYRQSLGQGPEFLIYFQGTGAADDSGLPNDRFFAVRPEGSVSTLKIQRTERGDSAVYLCASSLGVSGANVLTFGAGSRLTVL.

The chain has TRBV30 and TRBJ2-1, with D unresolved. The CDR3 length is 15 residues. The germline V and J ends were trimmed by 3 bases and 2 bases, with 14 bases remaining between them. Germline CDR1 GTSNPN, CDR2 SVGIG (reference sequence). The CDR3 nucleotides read TGTGCCTGGAGAGTCCGGGTCTGGACCTACAATGAGCAGTTCTTC. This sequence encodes CAWRVRVWTYNEQFF.

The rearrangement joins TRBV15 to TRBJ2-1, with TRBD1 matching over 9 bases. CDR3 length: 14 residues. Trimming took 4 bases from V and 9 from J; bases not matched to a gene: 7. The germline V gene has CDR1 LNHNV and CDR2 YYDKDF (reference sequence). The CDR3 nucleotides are TGTGCCACCAGCAAGGACAGGGGAAATACTGAGCAGTTCTTC. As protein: CATSKDRGNTEQFF.

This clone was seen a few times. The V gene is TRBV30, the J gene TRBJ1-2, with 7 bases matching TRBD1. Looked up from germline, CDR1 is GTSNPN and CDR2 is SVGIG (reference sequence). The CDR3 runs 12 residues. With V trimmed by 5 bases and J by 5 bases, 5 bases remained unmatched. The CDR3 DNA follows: TGTGCCTGGGGGACAGTACATTATGGCTACACCTTC. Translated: CAWGTVHYGYTF. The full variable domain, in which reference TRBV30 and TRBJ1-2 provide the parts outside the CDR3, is SQTIHQWPATLVQPVGSPLSLECTVEGTSNPNLYWYRQAAGRGLQLLFYSVGIGQISSEVPQNLSASRPQDRQFILSSKKLLLSDSGFYLCAWGTVHYGYTFGSGTRLTVV.

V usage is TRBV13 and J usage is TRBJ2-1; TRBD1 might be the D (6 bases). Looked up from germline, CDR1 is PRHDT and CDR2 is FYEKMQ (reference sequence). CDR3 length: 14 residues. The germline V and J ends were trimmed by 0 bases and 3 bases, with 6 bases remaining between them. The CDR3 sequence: CASSLGRGYNEQFF. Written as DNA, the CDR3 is TGTGCCAGCAGCTTAGGCAGGGGCTACAATGAGCAGTTCTTC.

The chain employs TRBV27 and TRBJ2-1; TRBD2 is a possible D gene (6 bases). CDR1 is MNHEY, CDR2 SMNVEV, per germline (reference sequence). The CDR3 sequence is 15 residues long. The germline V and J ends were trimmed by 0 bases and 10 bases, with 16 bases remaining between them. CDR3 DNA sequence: TGTGCCAGCAGTTTATCACCGGGACTTTCTGGGGAGCAGTTCTTC. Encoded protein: CASSLSPGLSGEQFF.

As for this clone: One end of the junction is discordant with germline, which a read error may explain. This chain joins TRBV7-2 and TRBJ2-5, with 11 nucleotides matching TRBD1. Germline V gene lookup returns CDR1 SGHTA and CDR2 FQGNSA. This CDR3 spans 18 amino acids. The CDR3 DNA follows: TGTGCCAGCAGTTTAGAGGTGGTTGGGACCCGGGACAGGGGGAACCAGTACTTC. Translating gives CASSLEVVGTRDRGNQYF.

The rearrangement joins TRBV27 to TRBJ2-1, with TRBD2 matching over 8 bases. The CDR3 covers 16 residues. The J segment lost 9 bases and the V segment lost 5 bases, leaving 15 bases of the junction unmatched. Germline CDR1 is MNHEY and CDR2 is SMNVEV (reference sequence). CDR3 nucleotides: TGTGCCAGCAGTGTAACGGCGGGAGGCCCCCCCGCTGAGCAGTTCTTC. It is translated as CASSVTAGGPPAEQFF.

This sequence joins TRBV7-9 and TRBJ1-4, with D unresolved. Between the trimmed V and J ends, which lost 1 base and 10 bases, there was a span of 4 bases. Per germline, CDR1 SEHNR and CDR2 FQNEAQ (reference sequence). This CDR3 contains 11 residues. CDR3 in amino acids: CASSLGAKLFF. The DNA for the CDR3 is TGTGCCAGCAGCTTAGGAGCAAAACTGTTTTTT.

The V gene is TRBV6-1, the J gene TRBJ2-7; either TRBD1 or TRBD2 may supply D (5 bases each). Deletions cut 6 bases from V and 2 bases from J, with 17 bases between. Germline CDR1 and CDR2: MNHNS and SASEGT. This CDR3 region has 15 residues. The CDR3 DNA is TGTGCCAGCAGGGGAGACAGCTATAACACCTACGAGCAGTACTTC. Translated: CASRGDSYNTYEQYF.

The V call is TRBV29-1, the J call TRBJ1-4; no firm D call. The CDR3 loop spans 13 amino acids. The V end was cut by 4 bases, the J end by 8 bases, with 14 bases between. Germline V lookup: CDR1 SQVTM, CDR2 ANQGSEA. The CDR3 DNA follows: TGCAGCGTTGCCCTCTCCGACGGCGAAAAACTGTTTTTT. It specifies CSVALSDGEKLFF.

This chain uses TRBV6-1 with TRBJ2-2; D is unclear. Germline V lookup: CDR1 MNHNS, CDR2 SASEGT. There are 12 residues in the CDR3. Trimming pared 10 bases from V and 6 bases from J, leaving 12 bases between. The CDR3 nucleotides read TGTGCCACCCGGGCCAGGTCCGGGGAGCTGTTTTTT. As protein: CATRARSGELFF.